These 24 T cell receptor beta chains share one sample of origin, sequenced in a study of shared clonotypes between healthy human individuals. Assay: immunoSEQ multiplex PCR; the TCRdb copy retains only in-frame clones and omits some. The table lists about 1 million clones, roughly 70% of them singletons. The sequencing sample was made of memory CD4+ T cells sorted from blood. Subset denoted: CD45RA-negative fraction. These receptors came from a man aged 18 to 30 in good health.

The CDR3 nucleotides are TGTGCCAGCAGTTGGTCTTCCGTAAAGGACAGTGGGGAGCAGTACTTC. Translated, it gives CASSWSSVKDSGEQYF. V usage is TRBV6-6 and J usage is TRBJ2-7; TRBD1 is a possible D gene (6 bases). The length of the CDR3 is 16 residues. Per the germline V gene, CDR1 is MNHNY and CDR2 is SVGAGI (reference sequence). The V and J ends lost 4 bases and 7 bases respectively, with 23 bases between them.

CDR3 region: CASSLPRSYAGEQFF. In DNA form, the CDR3 reads TGTGCCAGCAGTTTACCCCGGTCCTACGCGGGTGAGCAGTTCTTC. This chain uses TRBV28 with TRBJ2-1, with a possible D match to TRBD2 (5 bases). Germline V gene lookup returns CDR1 MDHEN and CDR2 SYDVKM. V gave up 2 bases and J gave up 9 bases, with 17 bases separating them. The CDR3 contains 15 residues.

The chain carries TRBV5-1 and TRBJ2-7; 7 bases agree with TRBD1. The CDR3 extends over 13 amino acids. Per germline, CDR1 SGHRS and CDR2 YFSETQ. V trimming: 4 bases; J trimming: 3 bases; junction bases outside the gene matches: 4. The CDR3 sequence: CASSPGQIYEQYF. The DNA of the CDR3 is TGCGCCAGCAGCCCGGGACAGATCTACGAGCAGTACTTC.

The chain's CDR3 is CASSRGGSYEQYF. The CDR3 DNA reads TGTGCCAGCAGCCGGGGGGGCTCCTACGAGCAGTACTTC. The chain combines TRBV28 with TRBJ2-7; 8 bases map to TRBD2. The length of the CDR3 is 13 residues. In germline, CDR1 is MDHEN, CDR2 SYDVKM. The J segment lost 0 bases and the V segment lost 6 bases, leaving 1 base of the junction unmatched.

The chain carries TRBV6-1 and TRBJ1-1; TRBD1 agrees at 7 bases. Trimming removed 1 base from V and 6 bases from J; junction bases left unmatched: 5. The CDR3 totals 14 residues. Germline V CDR1 and CDR2: MNHNS, SASEGT. CDR3 protein: CASSEVFQGAEAFF. The CDR3 DNA is TGTGCCAGCAGTGAAGTCTTTCAGGGGGCTGAAGCTTTCTTT.

This clone was picked up a small number of times. The CDR3 nucleotides read TGTGCCAGCAGGACTAGCGGCCATCGGGAGCAGTTCTTC. As protein: CASRTSGHREQFF. The chain employs TRBV28 and TRBJ2-1, with TRBD2 matching 9 bases. The CDR3 has 13 amino acids. J lost 10 bases, V lost 6 bases, and 7 bases had no gene match. CDR1 is MDHEN and CDR2 is SYDVKM in the germline V gene.

The rearrangement uses TRBV19 and TRBJ1-1; 11 bases fit TRBD1. V was pared by 4 bases and J by 4 bases, with 8 bases of the junction left unmatched. The V gene's germline CDR1 is LNHDA and CDR2 SQIVND (reference sequence). The CDR3 consists of 16 residues. DNA for the CDR3: TGTGCCAGTAGTACTGGGACAGGGGGTATGGGCACTGAAGCTTTCTTT. Translating gives CASSTGTGGMGTEAFF.

The chain is built from TRBV2 and TRBJ1-5; D remains ambiguous. CDR1 and CDR2 from the germline V gene are SNHLY and FYNNEI. This CDR3 comprises 13 residues. Deletions cut 7 bases from V and 5 bases from J, with 12 bases between. In nucleotides, the CDR3 is TGTGCCAGCACCCGCGAATTGGATCAGCCCCAGCATTTT. Translating gives CASTRELDQPQHF.

This sequence joins TRBV30 and TRBJ2-7; no definite D call. V lost 0 bases, J lost 3 bases, and 9 bases lay in between. The CDR3 length is 13 residues. Germline V gene data show CDR1 as GTSNPN and CDR2 as SVGIG (reference sequence). In nucleotides, the CDR3 is TGTGCCTGGAGTGTCGACCGAAACTACGAGCAGTACTTC. Translation gives CAWSVDRNYEQYF. The full variable domain, its missing parts supplied by reference TRBV30 and TRBJ2-7, is SQTIHQWPATLVQPVGSPLSLECTVEGTSNPNLYWYRQAAGRGLQLLFYSVGIGQISSEVPQNLSASRPQDRQFILSSKKLLLSDSGFYLCAWSVDRNYEQYFGPGTRLTVT.

Worth noting for this clone: A far more abundant clone sits one base away, making this likely a read error. Other DNA sequences from this sample encode an identical CDR3 as well. This chain joins TRBV2 and TRBJ1-1, with 8 bases matching TRBD1. The V gene's germline CDR1 is SNHLY and CDR2 FYNNEI. With V trimmed by 5 bases and J by 1 base, 3 bases remained unmatched. The CDR3 contains 14 residues. CDR3: CASSLQGANTEAFF. The CDR3 DNA is TGTGCCAGCAGTTTGCAGGGGGCGAACACTGAAGCTTTCTTT.

The chain uses TRBV2 and TRBJ2-4; the D call may be TRBD1 or TRBD2 (5 bases each). The CDR3 totals 14 residues. The germline V and J ends were trimmed by 6 bases and 5 bases, with 14 bases remaining between them. Germline-derived CDR1 and CDR2 are SNHLY and FYNNEI. The chain's CDR3 is CASRAGTVENIQYF. CDR3 sequence (DNA): TGTGCCAGCAGGGCCGGGACGGTTGAAAACATTCAGTACTTC.

The chain has TRBV11-2 and TRBJ2-5; 9 positions agree with TRBD2. V lost 3 bases to trimming and J lost 6 bases; unmatched junction nucleotides: 5. The CDR3 loop spans 14 amino acids. The germline V gene has CDR1 SGHAT and CDR2 FQNNGV. The CDR3 bases are TGTGCCAGCAGCTTGGGGACTAGCAGCAAGACCCAGTACTTC. This gives the protein CASSLGTSSKTQYF.

The chain recombines TRBV5-1 with TRBJ2-5; D possibly uses TRBD1 or TRBD2 (5 bases each). The V end lost 3 bases, the J end lost 2 bases, and 11 bases lay between the germline ends. Germline CDR1 is SGHRS and CDR2 is YFSETQ. The CDR3 covers 14 residues. CDR3 coding DNA: TGCGCCAGCAGCTGGGGACGGGGACAAGAGACCCAGTACTTC. Translation gives CASSWGRGQETQYF.

In its sample, this clone was seen a few times. The chain carries TRBV9 and TRBJ1-1; 7 bases match TRBD1. Losses at the gene ends were 5 bases for V and 0 bases for J; bases not matched to a gene: 4. Per germline, CDR1 SGDLS and CDR2 YYNGEE. The length of the CDR3 is 14 residues. In DNA form, the CDR3 reads TGTGCCAGCAGTACGGGACAGCTGAACACTGAAGCTTTCTTT. Encoded protein: CASSTGQLNTEAFF. Full variable domain (rest looked up from reference TRBV9 and TRBJ1-1): DSGVTQTPKHLITATGQRVTLRCSPRSGDLSVYWYQQSLDQGLQFLIQYYNGEERAKGNILERFSAQQFPDLHSELNLSSLELGDSALYFCASSTGQLNTEAFFGQGTRLTVV.

The chain carries TRBV7-2 and TRBJ1-2, with D tentatively TRBD1 (5 bases). Trimming shortened V by 5 bases and J by 7 bases, and 11 bases separated the two germline ends. The germline gives CDR1 SGHTA, CDR2 FQGNSA. The CDR3 spans 12 residues. The CDR3 region has the DNA TGTGCCAGCAGCCCCAGGGCTGGTGGCTACACCTTC. Translating it yields CASSPRAGGYTF.

The gene calls are TRBV7-6 and TRBJ1-2; D gene unclear. The CDR3 is 12 amino acids. Germline V gene data show CDR1 as SGHVS and CDR2 as FNYEAQ. The V and J ends lost 5 bases and 6 bases respectively, with 10 bases between them. The CDR3 sequence: CASSIDTNGYTF. The CDR3 region has the DNA TGTGCCAGCAGCATAGACACCAATGGCTACACCTTC.

The rearrangement joins TRBV11-2 to TRBJ2-3; D unresolved. Germline values: CDR1 SGHAT, CDR2 FQNNGV. The germline V and J ends were trimmed by 1 base and 2 bases, with 7 bases remaining between them. This CDR3 region has 14 residues. The CDR3 DNA sequence: TGTGCCAGCAGCTTAGTAGCAAACACAGATACGCAGTATTTT. Its protein is CASSLVANTDTQYF.

This sequence joins TRBV5-6 and TRBJ1-2, with a weak D call TRBD1 (6 bases). Germline CDR1 is SGHDT and CDR2 is YYEEEE. The CDR3 runs 15 residues. The V end was cut by 1 base, the J end by 4 bases, with 14 bases between. The CDR3 loop reads CASSLSGGYRYGYTF. The CDR3 DNA reads TGTGCCAGCAGCTTGAGTGGGGGCTACCGCTATGGCTACACCTTC.

This sequence joins TRBV6-5 and TRBJ1-4; D is perhaps TRBD1 (5 bases). Germline V gene lookup returns CDR1 MNHEY and CDR2 SVGAGI. The ends were cut back, 0 bases at V and 7 bases at J, with 12 bases in the middle. CDR3 length equals 15 residues. CDR3 nucleotides: TGTGCCAGCAGTTACTCGGGCAGGGAAGCTGAAAAACTGTTTTTT. Its translation is CASSYSGREAEKLFF.

The CDR3 DNA follows: TGTGCCAGCAGCTCGACGCGGGGAAGCAATCAGCCCCAGCATTTT. It translates to CASSSTRGSNQPQHF. The rearrangement joins TRBV6-6 to TRBJ1-5; D not resolved. V was cut by 6 bases and J by 1 base, with 13 bases left in between. Germline CDR1 reads MNHNY; CDR2 reads SVGAGI (reference sequence). This CDR3 comprises 15 residues.

The CDR3 bases are TGCGCCAGCAGCTTGTACCCAACAGGGTTTAATGAAAAACTGTTTTTT. Translation: CASSLYPTGFNEKLFF. The chain employs TRBV5-1 and TRBJ1-4; D may be TRBD1 (6 bases). The CDR3 spans 16 residues. Per germline, CDR1 SGHRS and CDR2 YFSETQ. Deletions cut 1 base from V and 4 bases from J, with 14 bases between.

CDR3 in DNA: TGCAGCGTTGTACCCAGCGGGAGTACGGGCTACGAGCAGTACTTC. As protein: CSVVPSGSTGYEQYF. This chain uses TRBV29-1 with TRBJ2-7; TRBD2 aligns across 8 bases. CDR3 length: 15 residues. Germline V lookup: CDR1 SQVTM, CDR2 ANQGSEA. With V trimmed by 4 bases and J by 3 bases, 11 bases remained unmatched.

The V and J genes are TRBV4-3 and TRBJ1-2, with 8 bases identical to TRBD1. J gave up 4 bases and V 3 bases, and 4 bases lay outside the gene matches. The CDR3 loop spans 14 amino acids. The germline gives CDR1 LGHNA, CDR2 YSLEER. The DNA for the CDR3 is TGCGCCAGCAGCCAGGACAGGGTCGGCTATGGCTACACCTTC. Its protein is CASSQDRVGYGYTF.

The chain recombines TRBV4-2 with TRBJ2-7, with a weak D call TRBD2 (6 bases). V dropped 1 base and J dropped 4 bases, with 14 bases sitting between them. CDR1 is LGHNA, CDR2 YNFKEQ, per germline. CDR3 length: 15 amino acids. As DNA, the CDR3 is TGTGCCAGCAGCCAAGGGGCTAGCGTCGGGTACGAGCAGTACTTC. Translation gives CASSQGASVGYEQYF.